A single sample is the source of the 27 T cell receptor beta chains below, sequenced in a study of blood T cells in healthy people across ages. The authors ran a second PCR of about 7 to 11 cycles using a sample-barcoded 5' primer and a J-beta primer mix. TCRdb ran MiXCR on the 5' RACE reads and lists one entry per CDR3 protein. This repertoire shows about 1.1 million distinct CDR3 sequences, around two fifths found once; its top ten account for less than 15%. Material: blood. These receptors all come from a man aged 18 to 29 in good health.

The rearrangement joins TRBV27 to TRBJ1-1; 7 nucleotides line up with TRBD1. Germline assignment: CDR1 MNHEY and CDR2 SMNVEV (reference sequence). J was trimmed by 1 base and V by 6 bases; bases with no gene match: 5. The CDR3 spans 14 residues. The CDR3 here is CASSQRGQNTEAFF. The CDR3 DNA follows: TGTGCCAGCAGCCAGAGGGGGCAGAACACTGAAGCTTTCTTT.

The V gene is TRBV3-1, the J gene TRBJ2-3; 14 nucleotides line up with TRBD2. V dropped 4 bases and J dropped 1; count of bases not matched to a gene: 10. This CDR3 is built from 19 residues. Germline V lookup: CDR1 LGHDT, CDR2 YNNKEL (reference sequence). CDR3 amino acids: CASSPWTSGGPAGTDTQYF. The CDR3 nucleotides are TGTGCCAGCAGCCCCTGGACTAGCGGGGGGCCCGCGGGCACAGATACGCAGTATTTT.

The table lists this clonotype with a count of one. The chain combines TRBV28 with TRBJ1-2; D unresolved. CDR1 is MDHEN, CDR2 SYDVKM, per germline. Deletions cut 8 bases from V and 4 bases from J, with 20 bases between. The CDR3 spans 15 residues. CDR3 loop: CASQSRSTPLYGYTF. Here the CDR3 DNA reads TGTGCCAGCCAATCCCGTTCAACACCCCTCTATGGCTACACCTTC.

The V call is TRBV3-1, the J call TRBJ2-3; 9 nucleotides align to TRBD1. The germline CDR1 and CDR2 sequences are LGHDT and YNNKEL (reference sequence). CDR3 length: 17 amino acids. With V trimmed by 4 bases and J by 5 bases, 13 bases remained unmatched. CDR3 bases: TGTGCCAGCAGCCCCCTCCCGGGACAGGGTATTATAGATACGCAGTATTTT. Translated, it gives CASSPLPGQGIIDTQYF.

The DNA for the CDR3 is TGTGCCAGCAGCTTCCCAGGGCGGGACTATGGCTACACCTTC. Translating gives CASSFPGRDYGYTF. The chain employs TRBV7-9 and TRBJ1-2; D is possibly TRBD1 (5 bases). The V and J ends lost 3 bases and 3 bases respectively, with 11 bases between them. The V gene's germline CDR1 is SEHNR and CDR2 FQNEAQ (reference sequence). This CDR3 is 14 amino acids long.

This clonotype has a handful of counts. The chain links TRBV20-1 to TRBJ2-3; 7 bases line up with TRBD1. This CDR3 is built from 13 residues. The J segment lost 5 bases and the V segment lost 6 bases, leaving 8 bases of the junction unmatched. Germline V gene data show CDR1 as DFQATT and CDR2 as SNEGSKA (reference sequence). DNA of the CDR3: TGCAGTGCGGATGACAGGGTAATAGATACGCAGTATTTT. This sequence encodes CSADDRVIDTQYF.

The chain has TRBV10-3 and TRBJ2-5; TRBD1 is a possible D gene (5 bases). Trimming removed 7 bases from V and 11 bases from J, with 23 bases in between. The CDR3 covers 14 residues. Germline-derived CDR1 and CDR2 are ENHRY and SYGVKD. The CDR3 bases are TGTGCCATCACAGAGGACAAGGCATTCAATGAGCAGTACTTC. Amino acids: CAITEDKAFNEQYF.

This clonotype was observed a handful of times. The genes are TRBV29-1 and TRBJ2-3; 16 bases align to TRBD2. Germline V CDR1 and CDR2: SQVTM, ANQGSEA. The CDR3 totals 20 residues. J gave up 5 bases and V 0 bases, and 14 bases lay outside the gene matches. This CDR3 is CSVEEAGLAGGPRFGDTQYF. CDR3 nucleotides: TGCAGCGTTGAAGAGGCGGGACTAGCGGGGGGGCCTCGATTTGGAGATACGCAGTATTTT.

This chain uses TRBV5-1 with TRBJ2-7; TRBD1 aligns across 8 bases. J was trimmed by 2 bases and V by 7 bases; bases with no gene match: 14. In germline, CDR1 is SGHRS, CDR2 YFSETQ. The CDR3 has 16 amino acids. CDR3: CASAPISGTGTYEQYF. CDR3 bases: TGCGCCAGCGCCCCTATTTCCGGGACAGGAACCTACGAGCAGTACTTC.

On this clonotype itself: This may be a read error: a much more frequent sequence differs by one nucleotide. The chain links TRBV29-1 to TRBJ1-2; TRBD1 matches 10 bases. CDR1 is SQVTM, CDR2 ANQGSEA, per germline. After removal of 4 bases from V and 4 bases from J, the junction contained 3 bases not matched to a gene. The CDR3 extends over 13 amino acids. Here the CDR3 DNA reads TGCAGCGTTGGACAGGGGGCTAGCTATGGCTACACCTTC. Its translation: CSVGQGASYGYTF.

The chain has TRBV6-5 and TRBJ1-2; D might be TRBD1 (6 bases). The CDR3 has 13 amino acids. V was shortened by 6 bases and J by 4 bases, with 12 bases between the two germline ends. The germline V gene has CDR1 MNHEY and CDR2 SVGAGI. As DNA, the CDR3 is TGTGCCAGCAGGAGCAGGGGACTCTATGGCTACACCTTC. Translated: CASRSRGLYGYTF.

The chain uses TRBV9 and TRBJ2-1, with D maybe TRBD2 (6 bases). Trimming stripped 7 bases from V and 6 bases from J, with 20 bases between. Per the germline V gene, CDR1 is SGDLS and CDR2 is YYNGEE. The CDR3 runs 15 residues. In DNA, the CDR3 is TGTGCCAGCGAAACGGGCGGGGCACTAGGCAATGAGCAGTTCTTC. This translates into CASETGGALGNEQFF.

The chain employs TRBV12-3 or TRBV12-4 and TRBJ2-3; D remains ambiguous. With 1 base removed from V and 2 bases from J, the gap between germline ends came to 10 bases. The CDR3 loop spans 15 amino acids. As DNA, the CDR3 is TGTGCCAGCAGTTTAGGACACGCGACCACAGATACGCAGTATTTT. It yields the protein CASSLGHATTDTQYF.

For this clonotype: A much larger clone sits a single nucleotide away, making a read error possible. V usage is TRBV12-3 or TRBV12-4 and J usage is TRBJ2-3; D remains unclear. The CDR3 is 12 amino acids. CDR3 DNA: TGTGCCGGCAGTTTGATCGCAGATACGCAGTATTTT. This translates into CAGSLIADTQYF.

The J gene is TRBJ1-1, the V gene TRBV12-3 or TRBV12-4; no firm D call. Trimming took off 7 bases at V and 6 bases at J, with 21 bases between the two ends. The CDR3 totals 15 residues. For the CDR3, the DNA is TGTGCCAGCACCTTAGACGGCCCATACGGCGCTGAAGCTTTCTTT. Protein: CASTLDGPYGAEAFF.

As to this clonotype: One junction end disagrees with the germline gene, perhaps due to a read error. V is TRBV27 and J is TRBJ1-2; D perhaps matches TRBD1 (5 bases). Germline V gene lookup returns CDR1 MNHEY and CDR2 SMNVEV (reference sequence). The CDR3 loop spans 13 amino acids. CDR3 region: CVSSPTDNHGYTF. Here the CDR3 DNA reads TGTGTCAGCAGTCCGACGGACAACCATGGCTACACCTTC.

The V gene is TRBV12-3 or TRBV12-4, the J gene TRBJ1-1, with D possibly matching TRBD1 (6 bases). The V and J ends lost 6 bases and 10 bases respectively, with 21 bases between them. CDR3 length equals 14 residues. CDR3 sequence (DNA): TGTGCCAGCAGGCCAACCGGGGGCAAAACGGTAGCTTTCTTT. Translating it yields CASRPTGGKTVAFF.

V is TRBV4-3 and J is TRBJ2-1; D is ambiguous. The CDR3 has 17 amino acids. CDR1 is LGHNA and CDR2 is YSLEER in the germline V gene. With 0 bases removed from V and 8 bases from J, the gap between germline ends came to 20 bases. The DNA of the CDR3 is TGCGCCAGCAGCCAAGATTTCGGAAGTAACACGAACGATGAGCAGTTCTTC. Translating gives CASSQDFGSNTNDEQFF.

This clonotype was detected a few times. This sequence joins TRBV29-1 and TRBJ1-6, with D unresolved. The CDR3 covers 13 residues. The V gene's germline CDR1 is SQVTM and CDR2 ANQGSEA. V was trimmed by 4 bases and J by 7 bases, leaving 11 bases between them. The CDR3 region has the DNA TGCAGCGTTGCCGAACCAGAGAATTCACCCCTCCACTTT. Its protein product is CSVAEPENSPLHF.

The genes are TRBV6-2 or TRBV6-3 and TRBJ1-1; D ambiguous. Germline lookup yields CDR1 MNHEY and CDR2 SVGEGT. V was trimmed by 2 bases and J by 3 bases, leaving 10 bases between them. The CDR3 length is 14 residues. The CDR3 DNA reads as TGTGCCAGCAGTTACCCTACAGCGGACACTGAAGCTTTCTTT. Amino acids: CASSYPTADTEAFF.

This chain connects TRBV6-2 or TRBV6-3 to TRBJ1-1; D is unresolved. Germline CDR1 MNHEY, CDR2 SVGEGT. The CDR3 loop spans 15 amino acids. Trimming left V 3 bases short and J 2 bases short, with 13 bases between. CDR3 amino acids: CASSYSLLENTEAFF. CDR3 in DNA: TGTGCCAGCAGTTATAGTCTCCTCGAAAACACTGAAGCTTTCTTT.

This rearrangement joins TRBV3-1 to TRBJ2-2; tentatively, D is TRBD2 (6 bases). Trimming shortened V by 11 bases and J by 9 bases, and 19 bases separated the two germline ends. There are 13 residues in the CDR3. Germline-derived CDR1 and CDR2 are LGHDT and YNNKEL (reference sequence). The CDR3 nucleotides are TGTGCCGCCGGAGGGAACCCAGACCGGGAGCTGTTTTTT. This encodes CAAGGNPDRELFF.

This clonotype was observed a few times. The chain joins TRBV6-1 to TRBJ1-5, with 7 bases lining up with TRBD1. Trimming at V came to 11 bases and at J to 1 base, leaving 14 bases not matched to a gene. Germline CDR1 and CDR2: MNHNS and SASEGT. The CDR3 runs to 16 residues. CDR3 loop: CAAGEVGRGSNQPQHF. The DNA for the CDR3 is TGTGCCGCAGGAGAGGTAGGCAGGGGGAGCAATCAGCCCCAGCATTTT.

The V gene is TRBV9, the J gene TRBJ2-3; D unresolved. This CDR3 spans 14 amino acids. The germline CDR1 and CDR2 sequences are SGDLS and YYNGEE. Trimming removed 4 bases at V and 3 bases at J, with 12 bases between. The CDR3 spells CASSPVRMTDTQYF. The CDR3 DNA sequence: TGTGCCAGCAGCCCCGTTAGAATGACAGATACGCAGTATTTT. Supplemented by reference TRBV9 and TRBJ2-3, the full variable domain reads DSGVTQTPKHLITATGQRVTLRCSPRSGDLSVYWYQQSLDQGLQFLIQYYNGEERAKGNILERFSAQQFPDLHSELNLSSLELGDSALYFCASSPVRMTDTQYFGPGTRLTVL.

There are many counts of this clonotype. This CDR3 reads CASSVTTDTQYF. CDR3 nucleotides: TGTGCCAGCAGCGTAACGACAGATACGCAGTATTTT. This chain links TRBV9 with TRBJ2-3; D is unresolved. Trimming removed 1 base at V and 3 bases at J, with 3 bases between. The V gene's germline CDR1 is SGDLS and CDR2 YYNGEE. The CDR3 contains 12 residues.

This chain uses TRBV21-1 with TRBJ1-4; the table names TRBD1, a call not compared with the DNA. TRBV21-1 is deemed a pseudogene. The CDR3 has 16 amino acids. CDR3 nucleotides: TGTGCCAGCAGCTCCCGGGACAGGGGTTGTAATGAAAAACTGTTTTTT. It codes for CASSSRDRGCNEKLFF.

This clonotype was seen only a few times. This chain links TRBV9 with TRBJ1-2, with D unresolved. V was cut by 4 bases and J by 3 bases, with 19 bases left in between. Germline V lookup: CDR1 SGDLS, CDR2 YYNGEE. This CDR3 spans 16 amino acids. This chain's CDR3 is CASSLGPRERDYGYTF. In nucleotides, the CDR3 is TGTGCCAGCAGCCTAGGTCCGCGGGAGAGAGACTATGGCTACACCTTC.